This T cell receptor beta chain was captured in a study of blood T cell repertoires in COVID-19. Study-level information: Samples representing acute and convalescent COVID-19 were sourced from the United States, Italy and Spain.

Data came from immunoSEQ multiplex PCR; TCRdb stores just in-frame clones and leaves some out. The table shows tens of thousands of clones, with around 90% occurring only once. Per germline, CDR1 SGHRS and CDR2 YFSETQ. The CDR3 is 15 residues long. The V end lost 0 bases, the J end lost 6 bases, and 13 bases lay between the germline ends. Specimen: peripheral blood. The receptor comes from a man in his sixties with COVID-19, enrolled during active disease. The rearrangement uses TRBV5-1 and TRBJ1-5; D is ambiguous. CDR3 region: CASSLEAGRGQPQHF. CDR3 nucleotides: TGCGCCAGCAGCTTGGAGGCAGGCCGGGGTCAGCCCCAGCATTTT. Combining the CDR3 with reference TRBV5-1 and TRBJ1-5 gives the whole variable domain KAGVTQTPRYLIKTRGQQVTLSCSPISGHRSVSWYQQTPGQGLQFLFEYFSETQRNKGNFPGRFSGRQFSNSRSEMNVSTLELGDSALYLCASSLEAGRGQPQHFGDGTRLSIL.